This T cell receptor beta chain was obtained from a study of shared clonotypes between healthy human individuals. Study observations and caveats: Between a few donors, naive CD4 clonotypes were shared at a level of around 4.9%.

The V and J ends lost 6 bases and 7 bases, in that order; junction bases with no gene match: 21. The CDR3 loop spans 19 amino acids. In germline, CDR1 is LNHDA, CDR2 SQIVND (reference sequence). Repertoires were generated with immunoSEQ multiplex PCR, while TCRdb's copy carries only in-frame clones and drops some. The sample has over a million clones, 95% to 99% seen once. Each sample came from a Caucasian adult donor living in Nashville, Tennessee. Researchers partitioned CD4+ cells into CD45RA+ naive and CD45RA-negative memory subsets. Note on this clone: What it recognizes is unknown.

The V gene is TRBV19, the J gene TRBJ2-3; TRBD2 agrees at 11 bases. The clonotype comes from a man in his thirties or forties in good health. What was sequenced was naive CD4+ T cells sorted from blood. Regarding subset: CD45RA+ positively selected. CDR3 DNA: TGTGCCAGTAGCCGTCCCGGGACTAGCGGCCCTTTTGGACTTTATACGCAGTATTTT. It encodes CASSRPGTSGPFGLYTQYF.